The rows below give T cell receptor beta chains drawn from one sample of a study of blood T cell repertoires in COVID-19. Method: immunoSEQ multiplex PCR; TCRdb's copy keeps in-frame clones and lacks some. The sample has around 150,000 clones, around 84% seen once. The source material was peripheral blood. The source of these receptors is a woman aged 45-60 years in a cohort sampled during active or convalescent COVID-19. CDR3s include the opening cysteine and the closing phenylalanine or tryptophan. D genes are given only for firm matches. Size tells how often a clone was seen (once, few, many) or the class of an expanded clone, and some rows leave it out.

J gene: TRBJ2-7
V gene: TRBV10-1
D gene: TRBD1
clone size: NA
CDR3 DNA: TGCGCCAGCAGTGAGCCCCTACATCCGGGACAGGGGTACGAGCAGTACTTC
CDR3 protein: CASSEPLHPGQGYEQYF

J gene: TRBJ2-5
V gene: TRBV19
D gene: TRBD2
clone size: NA
CDR3 DNA: TGTGCCAGTAGAAAGCGGGGGGACCTCCAAGAGACCCAGTACTTC
CDR3 protein: CASRKRGDLQETQYF

J gene: TRBJ2-5
V gene: TRBV24-1
D gene: NA
clone size: few
CDR3 DNA: TGTGCCACCAGTGACCAGACTAGCCAAGAGACCCAGTACTTC
CDR3 protein: CATSDQTSQETQYF

J gene: TRBJ2-3
V gene: TRBV6-4
D gene: TRBD2
clone size: NA
CDR3 DNA: TGTGCCAGCAGTGAGGGGACTAGCGGGGGCGTCACAGATACGCAGTATTTT
CDR3 protein: CASSEGTSGGVTDTQYF

J gene: TRBJ1-2
V gene: TRBV5-6
D gene: NA
clone size: NA
CDR3 DNA: TGTGCCAGCAGGTCTCACGGGTCTAACTATGGCTACACCTTC
CDR3 protein: CASRSHGSNYGYTF

J gene: TRBJ1-5
V gene: TRBV2
D gene: TRBD1
clone size: NA
CDR3 DNA: TGTGCCAGCAGCGGACAGGGAGATTATCAGCCCCAGCATTTT
CDR3 protein: CASSGQGDYQPQHF

J gene: TRBJ1-2
V gene: TRBV19
D gene: TRBD1
clone size: NA
CDR3 DNA: TGTGCCAGTAGTATCCGGACAGGTCGACGTAACTATGGCTACACCTTC
CDR3 protein: CASSIRTGRRNYGYTF

J gene: TRBJ1-1
V gene: TRBV19
D gene: NA
clone size: NA
CDR3 DNA: TGTGCCAGTAGTGGGGGGGACCGGCCGCGAGCTTTCTTT
CDR3 protein: CASSGGDRPRAFF

J gene: TRBJ2-7
V gene: TRBV3-1/TRBV3-2
D gene: TRBD1
clone size: few
CDR3 DNA: TGTGCCAGCAGCCTGGGACAGGCGGACTACGAGCAGTACTTC
CDR3 protein: CASSLGQADYEQYF

J gene: TRBJ2-7
V gene: TRBV4-3
D gene: TRBD2
clone size: NA
CDR3 DNA: TGCGCCAGCAGCCAAGGGGAGACTAGCCTGACCAGCGAGCAGTACTTC
CDR3 protein: CASSQGETSLTSEQYF

J gene: TRBJ1-4
V gene: TRBV9
D gene: NA
clone size: NA
CDR3 DNA: TGTGCCAGCAGGGGTTCAGGCGAAAAACTGTTTTTT
CDR3 protein: CASRGSGEKLFF

J gene: TRBJ1-3
V gene: TRBV4-1
D gene: NA
clone size: few
CDR3 DNA: TGCGCCAGCAGCCAAGATCAGGCAGGAGGCCTCTCTGGAAACACCATATATTTT
CDR3 protein: CASSQDQAGGLSGNTIYF

J gene: TRBJ2-2
V gene: TRBV24-1
D gene: TRBD2
clone size: once
CDR3 DNA: TGTGCCACCAGTGCCAGCGGGGGGGCCGGGGAGCTGTTTTTT
CDR3 protein: CATSASGGAGELFF

J gene: TRBJ2-1
V gene: TRBV5-1
D gene: NA
clone size: NA
CDR3 DNA: TGCGCCAGCAGCCCGGGGACTGTCTATGAGCAGTTCTTC
CDR3 protein: CASSPGTVYEQFF

J gene: TRBJ2-1
V gene: TRBV6-2/TRBV6-3
D gene: TRBD1
clone size: NA
CDR3 DNA: TGTGCCAGCAGTCCGAGTCAGGGGGCTCGTGAGCAGTTCTTC
CDR3 protein: CASSPSQGAREQFF

J gene: TRBJ1-1
V gene: TRBV4-1
D gene: TRBD1
clone size: few
CDR3 DNA: TGCGCCAGCAGCTACCCTCCGACAGGGCCTGGAACTATCGAAGCTTTCTTT
CDR3 protein: CASSYPPTGPGTIEAFF

J gene: TRBJ2-1
V gene: TRBV3-1/TRBV3-2
D gene: TRBD2
clone size: NA
CDR3 DNA: TGTGCCAGCAGCCCCATGCTACTAGCGACTGAGCAGTTCTTC
CDR3 protein: CASSPMLLATEQFF

J gene: TRBJ1-1
V gene: TRBV14
D gene: NA
clone size: once
CDR3 DNA: TGTGCCAGCAGCCAAGCAGAGAACACTGAAGCTTTCTTT
CDR3 protein: CASSQAENTEAFF

J gene: TRBJ1-6
V gene: TRBV27
D gene: NA
clone size: once
CDR3 DNA: TGTGCCAGCAGTTTGACTGCGAATTCACCCCTCCACTTT
CDR3 protein: CASSLTANSPLHF

J gene: TRBJ1-3
V gene: TRBV11-2
D gene: NA
clone size: NA
CDR3 DNA: TGTGCCAGCATCGGAACGGGTGGAAACACCATATATTTT
CDR3 protein: CASIGTGGNTIYF

J gene: TRBJ1-2
V gene: TRBV18
D gene: TRBD1
clone size: NA
CDR3 DNA: TGTGCCAGCCGACAACAGGGGGCGGATGGCTACACCTTC
CDR3 protein: CASRQQGADGYTF

J gene: TRBJ2-2
V gene: TRBV10-3
D gene: NA
clone size: NA
CDR3 DNA: TGTGCCATCAGCATCCCCAGGACAACGAACACCGGGGAGCTGTTTTTT
CDR3 protein: CAISIPRTTNTGELFF

J gene: TRBJ2-4
V gene: TRBV7-9
D gene: NA
clone size: NA
CDR3 DNA: TGTGCCAGCAGCTTAGAGGGGCTTAAAAACATTCAGTACTTC
CDR3 protein: CASSLEGLKNIQYF

J gene: TRBJ1-1
V gene: TRBV6-5
D gene: NA
clone size: once
CDR3 DNA: TGTGCCAGCAGTTATGATCGGGGGGCCACTGAAGCTTTCTTT
CDR3 protein: CASSYDRGATEAFF

J gene: TRBJ1-1
V gene: TRBV18
D gene: NA
clone size: NA
CDR3 DNA: TGTGCCAGCTCACCGGCGGGTGATAACACTGAAGCTTTCTTT
CDR3 protein: CASSPAGDNTEAFF

J gene: TRBJ1-3
V gene: TRBV9
D gene: NA
clone size: NA
CDR3 DNA: TGTGCCAGCAGCGCCGTATCGTTTGAGTCTGGAAACACCATATATTTT
CDR3 protein: CASSAVSFESGNTIYF

J gene: TRBJ1-5
V gene: TRBV18
D gene: NA
clone size: once
CDR3 DNA: TGTGCCAGCTCACCCAACAGAATAAGCAATCAGCCCCAGCATTTT
CDR3 protein: CASSPNRISNQPQHF

J gene: TRBJ2-1
V gene: TRBV7-2
D gene: TRBD2
clone size: NA
CDR3 DNA: TGTGCCAGCAGTCAAGCGGGGAGCTCCTACAATGAGCAGTTCTTC
CDR3 protein: CASSQAGSSYNEQFF

J gene: TRBJ2-2
V gene: TRBV9
D gene: TRBD2
clone size: few
CDR3 DNA: TGTGCCAGCAGCCTGAGGGTAGCGGGGGGTCACACCGGGGAGCTGTTTTTT
CDR3 protein: CASSLRVAGGHTGELFF

J gene: TRBJ2-1
V gene: TRBV6-5
D gene: NA
clone size: few
CDR3 DNA: TGTGCCAGCGGTTCTACTGAGTACAATGAGCAGTTCTTC
CDR3 protein: CASGSTEYNEQFF

J gene: TRBJ2-7
V gene: TRBV9
D gene: TRBD2
clone size: NA
CDR3 DNA: TGTGCCAGCAGCGTAGCGCCTAGCGGCACCTACGAGCAGTACTTC
CDR3 protein: CASSVAPSGTYEQYF

J gene: TRBJ2-7
V gene: TRBV4-1
D gene: TRBD2
clone size: NA
CDR3 DNA: TGCGCCAGCAGCCAATCTAGCGGGGGGCCCCCCTACGAGCAGTACTTC
CDR3 protein: CASSQSSGGPPYEQYF

J gene: TRBJ1-2
V gene: TRBV5-6
D gene: NA
clone size: NA
CDR3 DNA: TGTGCCAGCAGCACCGGACACATTAATAACTATGGCTACACCTTC
CDR3 protein: CASSTGHINNYGYTF

J gene: TRBJ2-1
V gene: TRBV6-4
D gene: NA
clone size: NA
CDR3 DNA: TGTGCCAGCAGTGACCGGGCAGAGGGCACCAATGAGCAGTTCTTC
CDR3 protein: CASSDRAEGTNEQFF

J gene: TRBJ1-2
V gene: TRBV6-2/TRBV6-3
D gene: NA
clone size: NA
CDR3 DNA: TGTGCCAGCAGTTACTCGTGGAAGACTACAGCGGGGAGTGGCTACACCTTC
CDR3 protein: CASSYSWKTTAGSGYTF

J gene: TRBJ1-1
V gene: TRBV27
D gene: NA
clone size: NA
CDR3 DNA: TGTGCCAGCAAACCCAATGGGGCGAACACTGAAGCTTTCTTT
CDR3 protein: CASKPNGANTEAFF

J gene: TRBJ1-4
V gene: TRBV29-1
D gene: NA
clone size: NA
CDR3 DNA: TGCAGCGTTGGTGGGGGGGCAGAAAAACTGTTTTTT
CDR3 protein: CSVGGGAEKLFF

J gene: TRBJ2-7
V gene: TRBV4-2
D gene: TRBD1
clone size: once
CDR3 DNA: TGTGCCAGCAGCCAAGATTCCGGGACAGGTGGAGGCTACGAGCAGTACTTC
CDR3 protein: CASSQDSGTGGGYEQYF

J gene: TRBJ2-5
V gene: TRBV9
D gene: TRBD2
clone size: NA
CDR3 DNA: TGTGCCAGCAGCGTAGGTGGCGGACTAGCGGGCCAAGAGACCCAGTACTTC
CDR3 protein: CASSVGGGLAGQETQYF

J gene: TRBJ2-5
V gene: TRBV7-2
D gene: TRBD2
clone size: NA
CDR3 DNA: TGTGCCAGCAGCCCCCAGGGACTACCTCGGGAGACCCAGTACTTC
CDR3 protein: CASSPQGLPRETQYF